This T cell receptor (beta chain) was obtained from a study of cytomegalovirus exposure and HLA in healthy donors. This clone was seen a single time. It was with 60 Vbeta and 13 Jbeta primers that the PCR ran. Sequenced by immunoSEQ multiplex PCR; TCRdb stores in-frame clones only, minus some. Of about 130,000 clones listed, 79% are singletons. V lost 2 bases to trimming and J lost 8 bases; unmatched junction nucleotides: 3. This CDR3 region has 12 residues. Germline CDR1 and CDR2: SGHRS and YFSETQ. This clonotype was obtained from a man in his forties in good health and CMV-seropositive. The specimen was PBMCs. The chain uses TRBV5-1 and TRBJ1-2, with 7 bases identical to TRBD1. DNA for the CDR3: TGCGCCAGCAGCTTCGACAGGGACGGCTACACCTTC. It codes for CASSFDRDGYTF.